A selection of T cell receptor beta chains follows, all from one sample in a study of cytomegalovirus exposure and HLA in healthy donors. Repertoires were generated with immunoSEQ multiplex PCR, while TCRdb's copy carries only in-frame clones and drops some. The data hold over 150,000 clones, with about 65% observed a single time. The sample consisted of PBMCs. These receptors were taken from a woman aged 18-35 years in good health and CMV-seropositive. The CDR3 runs from the conserved cysteine through the conserved F or W. D genes are given only for firm matches. Expanded clones get a size class; other rows say once, few or many, or leave the size out.

V gene	J gene	D gene	clone size	CDR3 protein	CDR3 DNA
TRBV4-2	TRBJ1-3	NA	NA	CASSPTLSGNTIYF	TGTGCCAGCAGCCCTACCCTCTCTGGAAACACCATATATTTT
TRBV10-1	TRBJ2-2	NA	NA	CASSFRLLRGTGELFF	TGCGCCAGCAGTTTTAGACTCCTTCGGGGGACCGGGGAGCTGTTTTTT
TRBV11-3	TRBJ2-3	NA	NA	CASSLQAPDTQYF	TGTGCCAGCAGCTTGCAGGCCCCAGATACGCAGTATTTT
TRBV5-1	TRBJ2-1	TRBD1	few	CASSRQGDNEQFF	TGCGCCAGCAGCCGACAGGGGGACAATGAGCAGTTCTTC
TRBV10-3	TRBJ2-3	TRBD2	NA	CAISEREAGADTQYF	TGTGCCATCAGTGAGCGGGAGGCGGGCGCAGATACGCAGTATTTT
TRBV6-6	TRBJ1-2	NA	NA	CASSPTRQNNYGYTF	TGTGCCAGCAGTCCCACAAGACAGAATAACTATGGCTACACCTTC
TRBV18	TRBJ2-5	TRBD2	NA	CASSSGVIQKETQYF	TGTGCCAGCTCAAGCGGGGTGATACAGAAAGAGACCCAGTACTTC
TRBV6-5	TRBJ1-1	NA	NA	CASSFLTGLNTEAFF	TGTGCCAGCAGTTTCCTTACAGGGCTGAACACTGAAGCTTTCTTT
TRBV7-6	TRBJ1-3	NA	NA	CASSLARYGNTIYF	TGTGCCAGCAGCTTAGCGCGCTATGGAAACACCATATATTTT
TRBV11-2	TRBJ1-4	TRBD1	NA	CASSLGDRFSEKLFF	TGTGCCAGCAGCTTAGGGGACAGGTTTAGTGAAAAACTGTTTTTT
TRBV15	TRBJ2-7	TRBD2	NA	CATSRDYPEGGTNEQYF	TGTGCCACCAGCAGAGATTACCCTGAGGGAGGGACCAACGAGCAGTACTTC
TRBV7-8	TRBJ2-7	TRBD1	NA	CASSHGQAWDEQYF	TGTGCCAGCAGCCATGGACAGGCTTGGGACGAGCAGTACTTC
TRBV18	TRBJ2-7	TRBD2	NA	CASSPAGLAGSAYF	TGTGCCAGCTCACCAGCGGGACTAGCGGGGTCAGCCTACTTC
TRBV6-5	TRBJ2-7	NA	once	CASSYRVSYEQYF	TGTGCCAGCAGTTACAGAGTTTCCTACGAGCAGTACTTC
TRBV5-6	TRBJ1-2	TRBD1	NA	CASSLEDRGYGYTF	TGTGCCAGCAGCTTAGAGGACAGGGGATATGGCTACACCTTC
TRBV5-6	TRBJ2-1	NA	NA	CASSRDTNEQFF	TGTGCCAGCAGCCGCGATACCAATGAGCAGTTCTTC
TRBV6-1	TRBJ2-7	NA	few	CASRPGGSSYEQYF	TGTGCCAGCAGGCCCGGAGGGAGCTCCTACGAGCAGTACTTC
TRBV7-8	TRBJ2-5	TRBD2	NA	CASSFSGGIQETQYF	TGTGCCAGCAGCTTCAGCGGGGGGATCCAAGAGACCCAGTACTTC
TRBV9	TRBJ2-2	TRBD2	NA	CASSLLAGTTGELFF	TGTGCCAGCAGCCTTCTAGCGGGAACCACCGGGGAGCTGTTTTTT
TRBV7-9	TRBJ2-1	TRBD2	few	CASSLMAGVYNEQFF	TGTGCCAGCAGCTTAATGGCGGGGGTGTACAATGAGCAGTTCTTC
TRBV21-1	TRBJ2-3	NA	NA	CASSTQLSTDTQYF	TGTGCCAGCAGCACGCAACTTAGCACAGATACGCAGTATTTT
TRBV5-1	TRBJ1-1	TRBD1	NA	CASSPGDRGEAFF	TGCGCCAGCAGCCCCGGGGACAGGGGTGAAGCTTTCTTT
TRBV7-9	TRBJ1-2	NA	NA	CASSLGLRGELGGYTF	TGTGCCAGCAGCTTGGGGCTACGGGGGGAATTAGGAGGCTACACCTTC
TRBV30	TRBJ1-6	NA	NA	CAWSIGVGNSPLHF	TGTGCCTGGAGTATAGGGGTGGGGAATTCACCCCTCCACTTT
TRBV15	TRBJ2-7	NA	NA	CATSIRPYYEQYF	TGTGCCACCAGCATCAGGCCTTACTACGAGCAGTACTTC
TRBV29-1	TRBJ2-7	NA	NA	CSVPGHGLYEQYF	TGCAGCGTCCCGGGACATGGGCTCTACGAGCAGTACTTC
TRBV6-4	TRBJ2-1	NA	few	CASSDQASVDEQFF	TGTGCCAGCAGTGACCAAGCTAGCGTTGATGAGCAGTTCTTC